This record looks at one TCR beta chain sequence and its context. The V gene lost 5 bases and the J gene lost 0 bases, with 11 bases spanning the gap. This CDR3 has 16 amino acids. The V gene's germline CDR1 is SEHNR and CDR2 FQNEAQ (reference sequence). Isolated RNA was reverse transcribed into cDNA used as the sequencing template. Clones were read by immunoSEQ multiplex PCR, and TCRdb kept only the in-frame ones, dropping some. The repertoire holds more than 95,000 clones, with roughly 58% as singletons. The data are from a study of CD8+ T cells in alopecia areata. Treatment specified: oral pan-JAK inhibitor, 5-10 mg twice daily. Peripheral blood and lesional scalp punch biopsies came from alopecia areata patients.

The source is a human donor with alopecia areata. Sample: CD8+ T cells sorted from blood, taken at week 4, from a patient treated with tofacitinib. The gene calls are TRBV7-9 and TRBJ2-6; no firm D call. CDR3 sequence: CASSPRLVSGANVLTF. CDR3 coding DNA: TGTGCCAGCAGCCCCAGACTCGTCTCTGGGGCCAACGTCCTGACTTTC. Using reference TRBV7-9 and TRBJ2-6 for the parts outside the CDR3, the full variable domain is DTGVSQNPRHKITKRGQNVTFRCDPISEHNRLYWYRQTLGQGPEFLTYFQNEAQLEKSRLLSDRFSAERPKGSFSTLEIQRTEQGDSAMYLCASSPRLVSGANVLTFGAGSRLTVL.